This TCR beta chain was sequenced for a study of cytomegalovirus exposure and HLA in healthy donors. CDR3 size: 15 residues. Germline values: CDR1 LNHDA, CDR2 SQIVND (reference sequence). V trimming: 5 bases; J trimming: 7 bases; junction bases outside the gene matches: 10. Primers: 60 Vbeta forward and 13 Jbeta reverse. TCRdb keeps only in-frame clones here, not all; method: immunoSEQ multiplex PCR. The sample records around 160,000 clones, about 75% being singletons. In this sample, this clone turned up once. Its specificity is not known. Study outcomes and limitations: Analysis was carried out at a later point, and it linked a missense DCLRE1C variant to TCR beta V- and J-gene trimming.

Sequenced sample: PBMCs. This sequence was found in a male donor in good health and CMV-seronegative. The chain is built from TRBV19 and TRBJ2-1; 8 nucleotides agree with TRBD2. The CDR3, as DNA: TGTGCCAGTAGTTTGTCGGGAGGGGCCTTGAATGAGCAGTTCTTC. Translating it yields CASSLSGGALNEQFF.